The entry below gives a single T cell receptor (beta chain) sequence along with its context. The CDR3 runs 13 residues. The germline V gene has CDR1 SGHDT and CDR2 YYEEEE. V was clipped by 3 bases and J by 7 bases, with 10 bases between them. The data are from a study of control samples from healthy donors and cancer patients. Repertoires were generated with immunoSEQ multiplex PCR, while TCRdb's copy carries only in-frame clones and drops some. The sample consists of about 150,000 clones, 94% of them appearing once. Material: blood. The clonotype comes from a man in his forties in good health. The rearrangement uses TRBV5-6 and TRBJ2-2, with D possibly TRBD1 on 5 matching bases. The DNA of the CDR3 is TGTGCCAGCAGCTGGGGTCAGGGCGGGGAGCTGTTTTTT. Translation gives CASSWGQGGELFF. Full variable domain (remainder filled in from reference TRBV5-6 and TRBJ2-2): DAGVTQSPTHLIKTRGQQVTLRCSPKSGHDTVSWYQQALGQGPQFIFQYYEEEERQRGNFPDRFSGHQFPNYSSELNVNALLLGDSALYLCASSWGQGGELFFGEGSRLTVL.